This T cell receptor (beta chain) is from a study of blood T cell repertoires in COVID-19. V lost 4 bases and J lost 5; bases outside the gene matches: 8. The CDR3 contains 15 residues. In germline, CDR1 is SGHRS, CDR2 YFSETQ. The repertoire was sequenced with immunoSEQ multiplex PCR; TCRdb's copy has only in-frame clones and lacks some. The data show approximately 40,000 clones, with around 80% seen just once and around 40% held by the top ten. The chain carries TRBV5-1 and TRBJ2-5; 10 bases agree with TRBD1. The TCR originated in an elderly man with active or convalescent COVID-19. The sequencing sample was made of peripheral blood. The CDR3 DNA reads TGCGCCAGCAGCCGAACCGGACAGGGGGGGGAGACCCAGTACTTC. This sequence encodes CASSRTGQGGETQYF. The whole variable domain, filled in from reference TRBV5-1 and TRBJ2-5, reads KAGVTQTPRYLIKTRGQQVTLSCSPISGHRSVSWYQQTPGQGLQFLFEYFSETQRNKGNFPGRFSGRQFSNSRSEMNVSTLELGDSALYLCASSRTGQGGETQYFGPGTRLLVL.